Presented here are 22 T cell receptor beta chains from one specimen sequenced in a study of a mutant IDH1 vaccine in newly diagnosed glioma. The table came from immunoSEQ multiplex PCR; TCRdb's copy has only in-frame clones and leaves some out. The table includes 45,000 to 70,000 clones, 91% detected once. The time point here: baseline, week 1 (first vaccination visit). Treatment: pre-vaccination baseline after standard-of-care therapy. This specimen consisted of PBMCs, obtained from a glioma patient treated with radiotherapy, temozolomide or both. Receptor source: a man aged 50 to 60 with glioma.

The chain is built from TRBV2 and TRBJ1-4; D perhaps matches TRBD1 (6 bases). The CDR3 runs to 15 residues. Trimming cost V 6 bases and J 7 bases, with 18 bases left between them. The germline gives CDR1 SNHLY, CDR2 FYNNEI. CDR3 loop: CASRSEGGAGEKLFF. As DNA, the CDR3 is TGTGCCAGCAGGTCCGAAGGGGGGGCTGGTGAAAAACTGTTTTTT. Full variable domain (outside the CDR3, taken from reference TRBV2 and TRBJ1-4): EPEVTQTPSHQVTQMGQEVILRCVPISNHLYFYWYRQILGQKVEFLVSFYNNEISEKSEIFDDQFSVERPDGSNFTLKIRSTKLEDSAMYFCASRSEGGAGEKLFFGSGTQLSVL.

The V call is TRBV29-1, the J call TRBJ2-3, with TRBD2 matching over 14 bases. V trimming: 6 bases; J trimming: 2 bases; junction bases outside the gene matches: 1. The germline V gene has CDR1 SQVTM and CDR2 ANQGSEA. This CDR3 spans 14 amino acids. CDR3 nucleotides: TGCAGCGTGACTAGCGGGGGGGCCACAGATACGCAGTATTTT. Its protein product is CSVTSGGATDTQYF.

The gene calls are TRBV7-2 and TRBJ2-1; D remains unclear. Germline CDR1 and CDR2: SGHTA and FQGNSA. Between the trimmed V and J ends, which lost 5 bases and 6 bases, there was a span of 8 bases. The CDR3 consists of 12 residues. CDR3 nucleotide sequence: TGTGCCAGCAGCCGGTTCAGCAATGAGCAGTTCTTC. This translates into CASSRFSNEQFF. The variable domain in full, with the rest retrieved from reference TRBV7-2 and TRBJ2-1, is GAGVSQSPSNKVTEKGKDVELRCDPISGHTALYWYRQSLGQGLEFLIYFQGNSAPDKSGLPSDRFSAERTGGSVSTLTIQRTQQEDSAVYLCASSRFSNEQFFGPGTRLTVL.

The rearrangement links TRBV6-5 to TRBJ2-1; the D gene is possibly TRBD2 (6 bases). Between the trimmed V and J ends, which lost 5 bases and 0 bases, there was a span of 8 bases. CDR1 and CDR2 (germline): MNHEY, SVGAGI. This CDR3 comprises 14 residues. The CDR3 DNA is TGTGCCAGCAGTGCGGGGAGCTCCTACAATGAGCAGTTCTTC. Protein sequence: CASSAGSSYNEQFF.

The chain recombines TRBV28 with TRBJ1-1; the match to TRBD1 covers 9 bases. The ends lost 5 bases at V and 4 bases at J; junction bases unmatched: 14. The germline gives CDR1 MDHEN, CDR2 SYDVKM. This CDR3 comprises 17 residues. The CDR3 DNA sequence: TGTGCCAGCAGTCAGCCACCCGGGACAGGGACCGGCACTGAAGCTTTCTTT. Translated: CASSQPPGTGTGTEAFF.

This clone was recorded once. The V call is TRBV11-2, the J call TRBJ1-3; D unresolved. Between the trimmed V and J ends, which lost 2 bases and 2 bases, there was a span of 10 bases. The CDR3 length is 15 residues. Germline lookup yields CDR1 SGHAT and CDR2 FQNNGV. In nucleotides, the CDR3 is TGTGCCAGCAGCTTACTGCGCCTTACTGGAAACACCATATATTTT. It translates to CASSLLRLTGNTIYF.

The V gene is TRBV5-6, the J gene TRBJ2-5, with D uncertain. There are 15 residues in the CDR3. The V end lost 3 bases, the J end lost 5 bases, and 17 bases lay between the germline ends. CDR1 and CDR2 from the germline V gene are SGHDT and YYEEEE. The CDR3 sequence is CASSSRLIPPETQYF. The CDR3, as DNA: TGTGCCAGCAGCTCCCGACTGATACCCCCGGAGACCCAGTACTTC.

The V call is TRBV7-2, the J call TRBJ2-2; 7 nucleotides match TRBD2. The CDR3 has 14 residues. The V gene's germline CDR1 is SGHTA and CDR2 FQGNSA. Unmatched junction bases numbered 5, after V lost 5 bases and J lost 5 bases. The CDR3 sequence: CASSRGGGTGELFF. The CDR3, as DNA: TGTGCCAGCAGCCGCGGGGGAGGGACCGGGGAGCTGTTTTTT.

V and J are TRBV19 and TRBJ1-4; maybe TRBD1 (5 bases). The length of the CDR3 is 15 residues. CDR1 LNHDA and CDR2 SQIVND come from the germline V gene (reference sequence). V was trimmed by 1 base and J by 8 bases, leaving 14 bases between them. The CDR3 DNA is TGTGCCAGTAGTATAGTTCGGGGGTCGAACGAAAAACTGTTTTTT. This sequence encodes CASSIVRGSNEKLFF.

The CDR3 protein is CASSSQGARHEQYF. DNA of the CDR3: TGTGCCAGCAGCTCGCAGGGGGCGCGACACGAGCAGTACTTC. The V and J genes are TRBV7-9 and TRBJ2-7; 8 bases match TRBD1. Germline values: CDR1 SEHNR, CDR2 FQNEAQ (reference sequence). With 4 bases clipped from V and 5 bases from J, the junction kept 7 bases outside the gene matches. This CDR3 is 14 amino acids long.

This clone came up once. The genes are TRBV15 and TRBJ1-4, with D uncertain. The germline V gene encodes CDR1 LNHNV and CDR2 YYDKDF (reference sequence). The CDR3 spans 16 residues. The V gene lost 0 bases and the J gene lost 0 bases, with 8 bases spanning the gap. CDR3 nucleotides: TGTGCCACCAGCAGAGACAGGACCGCAACTAATGAAAAACTGTTTTTT. As protein: CATSRDRTATNEKLFF.

This clone was counted a few times. This chain connects TRBV10-2 to TRBJ1-1; no definite D call. The CDR3 totals 14 residues. The germline V gene encodes CDR1 WSHSY and CDR2 SAAADI. Trimming left V 0 bases short and J 3 bases short, with 8 bases between. DNA of the CDR3: TGCGCCAGCAGTGAGTCCGGCTTTTACACTGAAGCTTTCTTT. Translating it yields CASSESGFYTEAFF.

This chain uses TRBV9 with TRBJ1-1, with D perhaps TRBD1 (5 bases). The V end lost 3 bases, the J end lost 5 bases, and 17 bases lay between the germline ends. The V gene's germline CDR1 is SGDLS and CDR2 YYNGEE. The CDR3 runs to 15 residues. CDR3 region: CASSGAPTGRTEAFF. CDR3 nucleotide sequence: TGTGCCAGCAGCGGCGCTCCGACGGGGCGGACTGAAGCTTTCTTT.

This sequence joins TRBV2 and TRBJ2-1; no definite D call. Germline-derived CDR1 and CDR2 are SNHLY and FYNNEI. The length of the CDR3 is 13 residues. V lost 1 base to trimming and J lost 2 bases, with 3 bases between them. Written as DNA, the CDR3 is TGTGCCAGCAGTGAAGAGGCCTACAATGAGCAGTTCTTC. It yields the protein CASSEEAYNEQFF.

This chain connects TRBV19 to TRBJ1-5, with D perhaps matching TRBD1 (5 bases). With 3 bases removed from V and 2 bases from J, the gap between germline ends came to 8 bases. This CDR3 spans 14 amino acids. Germline CDR1 LNHDA, CDR2 SQIVND (reference sequence). The CDR3 here is CASSMGRGNQPQHF. CDR3 DNA: TGTGCCAGTAGTATGGGCAGGGGCAATCAGCCCCAGCATTTT.

This chain uses TRBV4-2 with TRBJ2-5; D possibly corresponds to TRBD1 (5 bases). The CDR3 sequence is 13 residues long. The V gene's germline CDR1 is LGHNA and CDR2 YNFKEQ. The V gene lost 0 bases and the J gene lost 4 bases, with 6 bases spanning the gap. CDR3 in DNA: TGTGCCAGCAGCCAAGATGGGGCAGAGACCCAGTACTTC. Protein sequence: CASSQDGAETQYF.

The genes are TRBV19 and TRBJ2-1; weak D call: TRBD2 (5 bases). The CDR3 is 14 residues long. Trimming stripped 6 bases from V and 2 bases from J, with 11 bases between. Germline CDR1 reads LNHDA; CDR2 reads SQIVND (reference sequence). CDR3 in amino acids: CASSPSGTYNEQFF. The CDR3 coding sequence is TGTGCCAGTAGCCCATCGGGAACCTACAATGAGCAGTTCTTC. Drawing the rest from reference TRBV19 and TRBJ2-1, the complete variable domain is DGGITQSPKYLFRKEGQNVTLSCEQNLNHDAMYWYRQDPGQGLRLIYYSQIVNDFQKGDIAEGYSVSREKKESFPLTVTSAQKNPTAFYLCASSPSGTYNEQFFGPGTRLTVL.

For this clone: The same CDR3 arises from other DNA sequences in this sample as well. The V gene is TRBV5-6, the J gene TRBJ1-5; D gene unclear. Germline CDR1 and CDR2: SGHDT and YYEEEE. This CDR3 is built from 14 residues. V was shortened by 0 bases and J by 2 bases, with 6 bases between the two germline ends. In nucleotides, the CDR3 is TGTGCCAGCAGCTTGGCAGCGCGCAATCAGCCCCAGCATTTT. This gives the protein CASSLAARNQPQHF.

Only one count was recorded for this clone. The rearrangement uses TRBV29-1 and TRBJ2-7; D gene uncertain. Germline assignment: CDR1 SQVTM and CDR2 ANQGSEA. Between the trimmed V and J ends, which lost 3 bases and 0 bases, there was a span of 6 bases. CDR3 length: 12 amino acids. CDR3 coding DNA: TGCAGCGTTGATGGAAGCTCCTACGAGCAGTACTTC. It encodes CSVDGSSYEQYF.

The chain couples TRBV5-6 to TRBJ1-3, with D unresolved. V shed 1 base and J shed 1 base, with 6 bases lying between them. The CDR3 is 14 residues long. Germline V gives CDR1 SGHDT, CDR2 YYEEEE. The CDR3 here is CASSLRGSGNTIYF. The CDR3, as DNA: TGTGCCAGCAGCTTGCGGGGATCTGGAAACACCATATATTTT.

This chain joins TRBV5-1 and TRBJ2-3, with D possibly being TRBD1 (5 bases). CDR1 and CDR2 (germline): SGHRS, YFSETQ. The CDR3 sequence is 15 residues long. V was clipped by 3 bases and J by 1 base, with 12 bases between them. The CDR3 bases are TGCGCCAGCAGCTCTCAGGGTGACCGCACAGATACGCAGTATTTT. Encoded protein: CASSSQGDRTDTQYF.

A single count supports this clone. The chain links TRBV5-4 to TRBJ1-2, with D perhaps matching TRBD1 (5 bases). Between the trimmed V and J ends, which lost 0 bases and 0 bases, there was a span of 9 bases. The germline CDR1 and CDR2 sequences are SGHNT and YYREEE (reference sequence). This CDR3 spans 15 amino acids. CDR3 sequence (DNA): TGTGCCAGCAGCTTGGACAGGCCTACTAACTATGGCTACACCTTC. Translated, it gives CASSLDRPTNYGYTF.